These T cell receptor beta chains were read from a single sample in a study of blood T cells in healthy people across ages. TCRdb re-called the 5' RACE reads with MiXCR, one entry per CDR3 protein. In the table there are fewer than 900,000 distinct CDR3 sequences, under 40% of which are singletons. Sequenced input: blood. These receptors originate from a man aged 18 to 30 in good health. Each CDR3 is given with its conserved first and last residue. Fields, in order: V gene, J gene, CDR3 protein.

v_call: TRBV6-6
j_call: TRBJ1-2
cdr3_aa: CASTPGGGYTF

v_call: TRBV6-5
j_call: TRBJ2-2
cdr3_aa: CASSSGTGWAGELFF

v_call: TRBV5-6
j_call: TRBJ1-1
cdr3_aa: CASSYGTAHTEAFF

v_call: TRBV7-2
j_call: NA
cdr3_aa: CASSLATYRVASYNEQYF

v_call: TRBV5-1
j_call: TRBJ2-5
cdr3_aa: CASSLGVGRGVETQYF

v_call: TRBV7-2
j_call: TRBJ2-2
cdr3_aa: CASSLQGGSNTGELFF

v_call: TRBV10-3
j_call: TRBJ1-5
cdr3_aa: CAISDQGSNQPQHF

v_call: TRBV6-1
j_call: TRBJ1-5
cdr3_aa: CASSEGGGEDSNQPQHF

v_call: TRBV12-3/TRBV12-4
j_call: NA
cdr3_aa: CASKIGQGVYNEQYF

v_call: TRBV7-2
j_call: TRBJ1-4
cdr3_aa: CASSLEGASREKLFF

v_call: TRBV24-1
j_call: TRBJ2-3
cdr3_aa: CATSDPGENTDTQYF

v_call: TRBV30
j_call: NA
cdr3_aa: CAWHLNSYNEQYF

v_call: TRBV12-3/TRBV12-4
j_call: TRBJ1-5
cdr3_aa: CASSFREYSNQPQHF

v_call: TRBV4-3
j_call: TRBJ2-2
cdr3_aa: CASSFAGDLPNTGELFF

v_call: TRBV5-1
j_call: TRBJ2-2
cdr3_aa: CASSLATTPKAGELFF

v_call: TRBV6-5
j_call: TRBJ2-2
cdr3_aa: CASSYRADTGELFF

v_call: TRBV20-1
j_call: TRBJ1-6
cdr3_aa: CSARDFRNSPLHF

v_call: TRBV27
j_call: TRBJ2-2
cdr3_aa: CASSLAGTGIFPGELFF

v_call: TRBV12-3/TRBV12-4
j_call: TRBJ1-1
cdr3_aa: CASSDRRGTEAFF

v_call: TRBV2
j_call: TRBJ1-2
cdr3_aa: CASSLQTGSYGYTF

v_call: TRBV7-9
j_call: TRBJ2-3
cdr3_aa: CASSRSRGSTDTQYF

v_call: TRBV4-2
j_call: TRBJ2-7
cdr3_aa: CASSPDRGLYEQYF

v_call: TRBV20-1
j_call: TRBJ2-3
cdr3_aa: CSAPPTGALTDTQYF